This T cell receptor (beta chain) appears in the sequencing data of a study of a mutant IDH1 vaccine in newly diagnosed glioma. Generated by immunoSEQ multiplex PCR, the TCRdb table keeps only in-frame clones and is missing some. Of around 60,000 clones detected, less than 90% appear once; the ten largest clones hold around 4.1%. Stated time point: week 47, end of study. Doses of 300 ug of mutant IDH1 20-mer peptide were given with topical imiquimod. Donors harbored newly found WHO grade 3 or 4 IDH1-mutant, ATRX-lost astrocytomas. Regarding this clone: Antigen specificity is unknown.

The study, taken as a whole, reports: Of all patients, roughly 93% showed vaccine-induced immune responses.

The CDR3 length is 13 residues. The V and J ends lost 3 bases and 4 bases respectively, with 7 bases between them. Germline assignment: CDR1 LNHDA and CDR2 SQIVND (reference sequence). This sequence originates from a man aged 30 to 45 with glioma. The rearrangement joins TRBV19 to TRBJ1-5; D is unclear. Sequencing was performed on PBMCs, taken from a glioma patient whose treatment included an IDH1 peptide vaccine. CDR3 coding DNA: TGTGCCAGTAGTATGCTCGGGAATCAGCCCCAGCATTTT. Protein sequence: CASSMLGNQPQHF.